Included here is one T cell receptor beta chain sequence, with context. A much larger clone lies a single base off, so this may be a read error. V was pared by 5 bases and J by 2 bases, with 10 bases between. Germline values: CDR1 SGHTA, CDR2 FQGNSA. The CDR3 totals 13 residues. This entry comes from a study of blood T cells in healthy people across ages. With a J-beta primer mix and a sample-barcoded 5' primer, a second PCR ran about 7 to 12 cycles. Via MiXCR, TCRdb re-called the 5' RACE reads, giving one row per CDR3 protein. The profile shows about 650,000 distinct CDR3 sequences, 52% of them singletons.

This receptor was taken from a woman of 80 years or more in good health. The chain joins TRBV7-2 to TRBJ2-7; D not resolved. The sequenced sample consisted of blood. CDR3 amino acids: CASSVTITYEQYF. The CDR3 DNA reads TGTGCCAGCAGCGTAACCATTACCTACGAGCAGTACTTC.